This T cell receptor (beta chain) is from a study of ipilimumab plus nivolumab after autologous stem cell transplantation. Germline V lookup: CDR1 SSHAT, CDR2 FNYEAQ (reference sequence). This CDR3 comprises 15 residues. The V end was cut by 0 bases, the J end by 0 bases, with 8 bases between. Sequenced by immunoSEQ multiplex PCR; TCRdb stores in-frame clones only, minus some. The top ten hold around 5.5% of the sample, which has some 25,000 clones, about 86% seen once. This sequence was found in a male donor with diffuse large B-cell lymphoma. The input for sequencing was PBMCs, taken in a trial of ipilimumab plus nivolumab as post-transplant consolidation. The chain has TRBV7-7 and TRBJ2-5, with TRBD2 as a possible D gene (6 bases). CDR3 nucleotides: TGTGCCAGCAGCTTAGCGTCGGGGGACCAAGAGACCCAGTACTTC. Amino acids: CASSLASGDQETQYF. The whole variable domain, remainder taken from reference TRBV7-7 and TRBJ2-5, is GAGVSQSPRYKVTKRGQDVTLRCDPISSHATLYWYQQALGQGPEFLTYFNYEAQPDKSGLPSDRFSAERPEGSISTLTIQRTEQRDSAMYRCASSLASGDQETQYFGPGTRLLVL.